The clone carrying this TCR beta chain occurred many times. Its matching antigen is unknown. The sample belongs to a study of regulatory T cells in long-lasting Graves disease. General study findings and limits: For persistent Graves' patients, TCR diversity was lower than for newly diagnosed ones. Favored gene segments in persistent disease were TRBV28, TRBJ1-2 and TRBJ2-5.

Specified time point: persistent/refractory GD, antithyroid drugs over 5 years with positive TRAb. With RNA extracted from PBMCs as input, the TCR library was made. This CDR3 spans 15 amino acids. V dropped 6 bases and J dropped 3 bases, with 14 bases sitting between them. Germline values: CDR1 MDHEN, CDR2 SYDVKM. The TCR beta library used iRepertoire HTBI primers with Arm-PCR amplification of CDR3. TCRdb itself ran the multiplex PCR reads through MiXCR, one entry per CDR3 protein. The sample includes a few hundred thousand distinct CDR3 sequences, about a quarter seen only once; the top ten take roughly a quarter.

The V and J genes are TRBV28 and TRBJ2-2; D gene unclear. This clonotype was obtained from a female donor with Graves disease. The source material was peripheral blood mononuclear cells (PBMCs), sampled when the disease was refractory, from a patient treated with antithyroid drugs. CDR3 region: CASRDGIKYTGELFF. The CDR3 DNA reads TGTGCCAGCAGGGACGGCATTAAGTACACCGGGGAGCTGTTTTTT.